This T cell receptor beta chain was recorded in a study of T cell repertoires in cytomegalovirus infection. Background on the study: Public TCR beta signatures provided an indication of both CMV infection and a matching HLA type.

TCRdb reanalysed the reads using MiXCR and keeps one entry per CDR3 protein. Here the sample spans 600,000 to 700,000 distinct CDR3 sequences, roughly a third being singletons. In the case of this clonotype: No antigen is known for it.

V dropped 9 bases and J dropped 5 bases, with 16 bases sitting between them. Germline V gives CDR1 SNHLY, CDR2 FYNNEI. CDR3 size: 13 residues. General study points: In two of eight donors, the top clonotype was HLA-C-restricted CMV-specific. Summed frequency of shared TCR beta families picked out CMV carriers who also had the relevant HLA.

This clonotype was obtained from a human donor in good health (CMV status not recorded). Some clones in this sample may be carry-over from other donors' samples. The rearrangement joins TRBV2 to TRBJ1-2, with a tentative D call TRBD1 (6 bases). The specimen comprised cultured PBMCs, sampled from culture after CMV antigen stimulation. The CDR3 region has the DNA TGTGCCAGGGGAGACAGGTTCCTTTATGGCTACACCTTC. Protein: CARGDRFLYGYTF. Looking up the rest from reference TRBV2 and TRBJ1-2 gives the full variable domain: EPEVTQTPSHQVTQMGQEVILRCVPISNHLYFYWYRQILGQKVEFLVSFYNNEISEKSEIFDDQFSVERPDGSNFTLKIRSTKLEDSAMYFCARGDRFLYGYTFGSGTRLTVV.